A selection of T cell receptor beta chains follows, all from one sample in a study of blood T cell repertoires in COVID-19. The table came from immunoSEQ multiplex PCR; TCRdb's copy has only in-frame clones and leaves some out. This sample has under 170,000 clones; 80% to 90% occur once, and the top ten carry roughly 3.5%. The sequencing input was peripheral blood. The receptors shown here come from a man between 65 and 85 years old with acute or convalescent COVID-19. The CDR3 runs from the conserved cysteine through the conserved F or W. Fields, in order: J gene, V gene, CDR3 protein.

>TRBJ1-4|TRBV7-9
CASSFGGSDEKLFF
>TRBJ2-7|TRBV20-1
CSARGGGEQYF
>TRBJ2-1|TRBV9
CASSPAGSYNEQFF
>TRBJ2-1|TRBV15
CATSRDGSSSYNEQFF
>TRBJ1-1|TRBV14
CASSQDREEAFF
>TRBJ1-6|TRBV28
CASRGQYNSPLHF
>TRBJ1-4|TRBV6-6
CASSSPGQGGEKLFF
>TRBJ1-1|TRBV2
CASRGDRVNTEAFF
>TRBJ2-7|TRBV28
CASMLAGLSYEQYF
>TRBJ2-1|TRBV19
CASSKIIAGGEQFF
>TRBJ1-1|TRBV7-2
CASSLMPGNTEAFF
>TRBJ2-7|TRBV7-2
CASSLRREGSYEQYF
>TRBJ2-7|TRBV12-3/TRBV12-4
CASSFGTAYEQYF
>TRBJ1-5|TRBV19
CASSIAPGETNQPQHF
>TRBJ1-4|TRBV28
CASSVTGSGAEKLFF
>TRBJ2-5|TRBV5-6
CASSLTGREETQYF